The table lists the clone carrying this TCR beta chain with a few counts. Its antigen is undetermined. Trimming at V came to 2 bases and at J to 6 bases, leaving 18 bases not matched to a gene. The CDR3 runs 20 residues. The source of the sample is a study of T cell responses to AZD1222 COVID-19 vaccine. Study results and caveats: Clonal diversity may have been underestimated, and the donors were mostly white British, with more females than males. Two doses of AZD1222 preceded a rise in Spike-specific TCR breadth and depth.

The method was immunoSEQ multiplex PCR; TCRdb's version includes in-frame clones alone and lacks a portion of them. The sample holds approximately 92,000 clones, around 90% seen once. The source material was peripheral blood, sampled on day 0 of AZD1222 vaccination. The TCR originated in an adult in good health. V gene TRBV23-1 combines with J gene TRBJ2-3; 12 bases are a match to TRBD2. TRBV23-1 is an ORF for which the function is uncertain. The CDR3 DNA reads TGCGCCAGCAGTCAAATGACTAGCGGGAGTGAACTTTTTCTTTCGGATACGCAGTATTTT. Its protein product is CASSQMTSGSELFLSDTQYF.